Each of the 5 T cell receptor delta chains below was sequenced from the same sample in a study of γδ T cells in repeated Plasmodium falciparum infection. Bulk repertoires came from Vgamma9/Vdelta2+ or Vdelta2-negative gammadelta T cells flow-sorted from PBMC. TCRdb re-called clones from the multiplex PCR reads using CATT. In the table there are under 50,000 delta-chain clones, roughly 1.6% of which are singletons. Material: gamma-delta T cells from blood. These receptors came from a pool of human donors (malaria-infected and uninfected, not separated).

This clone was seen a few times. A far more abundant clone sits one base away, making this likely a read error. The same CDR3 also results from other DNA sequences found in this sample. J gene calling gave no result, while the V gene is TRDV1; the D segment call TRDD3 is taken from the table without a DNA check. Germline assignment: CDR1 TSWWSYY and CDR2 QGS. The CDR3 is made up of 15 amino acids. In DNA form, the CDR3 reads TGTGCTCTTGGGGAATTGGGGTTTTACACCGATAAGCTCATCTTT. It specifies CALGELGFYTDKLIF.

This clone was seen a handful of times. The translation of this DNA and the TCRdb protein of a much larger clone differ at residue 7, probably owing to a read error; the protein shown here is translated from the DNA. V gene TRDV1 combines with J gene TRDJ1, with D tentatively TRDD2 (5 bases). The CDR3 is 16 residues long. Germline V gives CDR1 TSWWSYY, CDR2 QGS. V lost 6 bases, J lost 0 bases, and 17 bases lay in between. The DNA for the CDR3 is TGTGCTCTTGGAAAGTTCCTCGTCTCGTACACCGATAAACTCATCTTT. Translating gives CALGKFLVSYTDKLIF.

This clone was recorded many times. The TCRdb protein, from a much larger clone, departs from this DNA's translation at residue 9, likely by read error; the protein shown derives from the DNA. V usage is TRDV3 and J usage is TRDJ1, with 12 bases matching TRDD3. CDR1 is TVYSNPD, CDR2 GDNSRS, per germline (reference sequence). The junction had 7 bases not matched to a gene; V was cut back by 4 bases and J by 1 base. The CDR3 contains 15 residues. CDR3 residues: CASWGIRTSTDKLIF. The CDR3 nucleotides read TGTGCCTCCTGGGGGATACGAACTAGCACCGATAAACTCATCTTT.

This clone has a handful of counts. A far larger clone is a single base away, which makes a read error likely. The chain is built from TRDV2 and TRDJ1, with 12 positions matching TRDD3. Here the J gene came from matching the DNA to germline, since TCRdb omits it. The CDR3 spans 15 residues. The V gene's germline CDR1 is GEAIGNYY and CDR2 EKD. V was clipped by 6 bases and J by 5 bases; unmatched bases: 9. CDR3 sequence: CACSTGGYHGDKLIF. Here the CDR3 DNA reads TGTGCCTGTAGTACTGGGGGATACCACGGGGATAAACTCATCTTT.

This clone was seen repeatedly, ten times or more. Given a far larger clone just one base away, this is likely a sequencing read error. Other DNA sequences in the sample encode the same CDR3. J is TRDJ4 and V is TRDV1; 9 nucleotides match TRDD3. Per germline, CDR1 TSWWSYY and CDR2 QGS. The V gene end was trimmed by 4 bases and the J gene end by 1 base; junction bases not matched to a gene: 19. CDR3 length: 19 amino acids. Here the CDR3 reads CALGVSFPPRTGGDRPLIF. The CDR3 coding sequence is TGTGCTCTTGGGGTGAGCTTCCCACCCCGCACTGGGGGAGACAGACCCCTGATCTTT.